This T cell receptor beta chain was found in a study of human T cells and chemical hapten exposure. Study-wide results and caveats: No alteration of TCRs above 1 in 1000 frequency was seen with DPC sensitization.

Library construction involved attaching unique molecular identifiers to individual cDNA molecules, which allowed quantitative, reproducible TCR counting. TCRdb re-analysed the 5' RACE reads in MiXCR, keeping a single row per CDR3 protein. The sample holds about 81,000 distinct CDR3 sequences; approximately 8% are singletons and the top ten take 2% to 2.5%. The germline V gene encodes CDR1 KGHDR and CDR2 SFDVKD. V lost 9 bases and J lost 11, with 25 bases in between. This CDR3 contains 15 residues. From whole blood left unfractionated, total RNA was extracted. This clonotype was counted many times. What it binds is unknown.

The chain joins TRBV24-1 to TRBJ2-1; perhaps D is TRBD1 or TRBD2 (5 bases each). This clonotype was sampled from a male donor in good health. CDR3 sequence: CATLPSQGSTGKQFF. The DNA of the CDR3 is TGTGCCACCCTTCCCTCGCAGGGATCAACGGGAAAGCAGTTCTTC.